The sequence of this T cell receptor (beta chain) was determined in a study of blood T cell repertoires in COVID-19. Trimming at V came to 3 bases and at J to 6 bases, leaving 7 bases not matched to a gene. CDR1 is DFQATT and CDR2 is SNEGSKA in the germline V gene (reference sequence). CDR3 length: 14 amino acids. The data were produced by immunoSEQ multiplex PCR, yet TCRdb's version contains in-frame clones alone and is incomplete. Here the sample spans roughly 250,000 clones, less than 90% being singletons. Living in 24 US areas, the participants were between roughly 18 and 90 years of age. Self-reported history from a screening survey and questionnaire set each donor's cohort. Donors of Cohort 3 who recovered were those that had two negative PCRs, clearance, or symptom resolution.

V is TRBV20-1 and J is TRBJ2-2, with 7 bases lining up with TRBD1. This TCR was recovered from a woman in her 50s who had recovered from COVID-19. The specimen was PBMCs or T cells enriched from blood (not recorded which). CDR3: CSASQGVIAGELFF. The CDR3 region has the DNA TGCAGTGCTAGTCAGGGGGTGATCGCCGGGGAGCTGTTTTTT.